This T cell receptor (beta chain) was identified during a study of shared clonotypes between healthy human individuals. The CDR3 extends over 19 amino acids. V shed 4 bases, J shed 0 bases, and the junction held 11 bases outside the gene matches. CDR1 SGHVS and CDR2 FQNEAQ come from the germline V gene. Terminally differentiated effector memory CD45RA+ cells were excluded by CCR7 positive selection of CD45RO-negative cells. Authors' methods: As immunoSEQ supplied junction-only sequences (without quality scores), filtering differed. Generated by immunoSEQ multiplex PCR, the TCRdb table keeps only in-frame clones and is missing some. That table gives V, J and clone size, and the DNA gave D and trimming. The sample shows around 1.9 million clones, roughly 93% of them seen only once.

The gene calls are TRBV7-8 and TRBJ2-6; the match to TRBD1 covers 8 bases. The source of this sequence is a man between 18 and 29 years old in good health. Some clones in this sample may be carry-over from other donors' samples. The sample comprised naive CD8+ T cells from PBMCs. The CDR3 DNA reads as TGTGCCAGCAGCTACTTACCGGGACAGGACCCCTCTGGGGCCAACGTCCTGACTTTC. Its protein is CASSYLPGQDPSGANVLTF.